This T cell receptor (beta chain) was retrieved from a study of identical twins. Germline CDR1 and CDR2: SGHVS and FNYEAQ. V lost 1 base and J lost 0, with 7 bases in between. This CDR3 spans 14 amino acids. TCRdb independently ran MiXCR on the 5' RACE reads; one entry per CDR3 protein. The table includes around 370,000 distinct CDR3 sequences, around 9.7% detected once. V and J are TRBV7-6 and TRBJ2-7; the D gene is possibly TRBD1 (5 bases). The sequencing sample was made of naive T cells sorted from blood. The TCR was taken from a woman aged 50 to 60 in good health. CDR3 sequence (DNA): TGTGCCAGCAGCTTAGGTGACAGCTCCTACGAGCAGTACTTC. Translation: CASSLGDSSYEQYF. Using reference TRBV7-6 and TRBJ2-7 for the parts outside the CDR3, the full variable domain is GAGVSQSPRYKVTKRGQDVALRCDPISGHVSLYWYRQALGQGPEFLTYFNYEAQQDKSGLPNDRFSAERPEGSISTLTIQRTEQRDSAMYRCASSLGDSSYEQYFGPGTRLTVT.